Each of the 22 T cell receptor beta chains below was sequenced from the same sample in a study of blood T cell repertoires in COVID-19. Sequenced by immunoSEQ multiplex PCR; TCRdb stores in-frame clones only, minus some. The data show 200,000 or so clones, with 80% to 90% seen just once and about 4.8% held by the top ten. The sample comprised PBMCs or T cells enriched from blood (not recorded which). These receptors came from a woman between 45 and 60 years old who had been exposed to COVID-19.

The V gene is TRBV11-3, the J gene TRBJ2-5, with 9 nucleotides matching TRBD1. Per germline, CDR1 SGHNT and CDR2 YENEEA. The junction had 6 bases not matched to a gene; V was cut back by 5 bases and J by 5 bases. The CDR3 is 14 residues long. The CDR3 bases are TGTGCCAGCAGCCCGGGACAGGGCATGGAGACCCAGTACTTC. Translated, it gives CASSPGQGMETQYF.

The chain recombines TRBV7-2 with TRBJ1-2; D unclear. CDR3 length equals 14 residues. From germline, CDR1 is SGHTA and CDR2 FQGNSA. Trimming stripped 5 bases from V and 4 bases from J, with 14 bases between. The CDR3 region has the DNA TGTGCCAGCAGCCCGAGCAGAGGGTCCTATGGCTACACCTTC. Protein: CASSPSRGSYGYTF. Based on the CDR3 plus reference TRBV7-2 and TRBJ1-2, the full variable domain is GAGVSQSPSNKVTEKGKDVELRCDPISGHTALYWYRQSLGQGLEFLIYFQGNSAPDKSGLPSDRFSAERTGGSVSTLTIQRTQQEDSAVYLCASSPSRGSYGYTFGSGTRLTVV.

Remarks on this clone: Other nucleotide sequences in the sample specify the same CDR3. This rearrangement joins TRBV4-3 to TRBJ1-1; no definite D call. The V gene lost 1 base and the J gene lost 1 base, with 7 bases spanning the gap. Per germline, CDR1 LGHNA and CDR2 YSLEER. CDR3 length equals 14 residues. The CDR3 is CASSQGTANTEAFF. CDR3 coding DNA: TGCGCCAGCAGCCAAGGTACAGCGAACACTGAAGCTTTCTTT.

V and J are TRBV28 and TRBJ2-5, with TRBD1 identical over 8 bases. There are 12 residues in the CDR3. Germline V lookup: CDR1 MDHEN, CDR2 SYDVKM. The junction had 5 bases not matched to a gene; V was cut back by 10 bases and J by 4 bases. The CDR3 is CATTGVRETQYF. In nucleotides, the CDR3 is TGTGCCACGACAGGGGTTAGAGAGACCCAGTACTTC.

This clone was detected only a few times. The chain joins TRBV4-2 to TRBJ1-1; D gene ambiguous. From germline, CDR1 is LGHNA and CDR2 YNFKEQ. The CDR3 length is 15 residues. V dropped 0 bases and J dropped 1 base, with 9 bases sitting between them. CDR3 DNA: TGTGCCAGCAGCCAAGAATCCAGAGGGAACACTGAAGCTTTCTTT. This sequence encodes CASSQESRGNTEAFF.

This chain links TRBV19 with TRBJ2-3, with 8 nucleotides matching TRBD2. The ends lost 5 bases at V and 2 bases at J; junction bases unmatched: 12. Germline V gene lookup returns CDR1 LNHDA and CDR2 SQIVND (reference sequence). The CDR3 covers 17 residues. CDR3 protein: CASSPLSGGLLTDTQYF. Here the CDR3 DNA reads TGTGCCAGTAGTCCCTTGAGCGGGGGCCTACTCACAGATACGCAGTATTTT.

V gene TRBV7-2 combines with J gene TRBJ1-2; D might be TRBD1 (6 bases). The CDR3 covers 16 residues. CDR1 is SGHTA, CDR2 FQGNSA, per germline. Trimming left V 5 bases short and J 7 bases short, with 23 bases between. The DNA for the CDR3 is TGTGCCAGCAGCCCCTACAGGGTCCCTTCGGGAAGTGGCTACACCTTC. The encoded protein is CASSPYRVPSGSGYTF.

The chain employs TRBV7-9 and TRBJ1-2; D gene unclear. The length of the CDR3 is 13 residues. The germline V gene has CDR1 SEHNR and CDR2 FQNEAQ (reference sequence). The V end lost 1 base, the J end lost 5 bases, and 8 bases lay between the germline ends. The CDR3 nucleotides read TGTGCCAGCAGCTTAGTCGAGAGTTATGGCTACACCTTC. The encoded protein is CASSLVESYGYTF.

This sequence joins TRBV3-1 (or the pseudogene TRBV3-2) and TRBJ2-7, with 9 bases matching TRBD2. The CDR3 runs to 19 residues. The germline CDR1 and CDR2 sequences are LGHDT and YNNKEL (reference sequence). V lost 4 bases, J lost 0 bases, and 16 bases stayed unmatched. The CDR3 DNA reads TGTGCCAGCAGCCGGGGCCCTCTGGGTAGCGGGGGCGCCTCCTACGAGCAGTACTTC. Translated: CASSRGPLGSGGASYEQYF.

J is TRBJ1-6 and V is TRBV5-1, with D possibly matching TRBD1 (5 bases). Germline V gene lookup returns CDR1 SGHRS and CDR2 YFSETQ. CDR3 length: 16 amino acids. Deletions cut 3 bases from V and 4 bases from J, with 14 bases between. CDR3 in amino acids: CASSSYTRAYNSPLHF. The CDR3 nucleotides read TGCGCCAGCAGCTCCTATACCAGGGCTTATAATTCACCCCTCCACTTT. The whole variable domain, filled in from reference TRBV5-1 and TRBJ1-6, reads KAGVTQTPRYLIKTRGQQVTLSCSPISGHRSVSWYQQTPGQGLQFLFEYFSETQRNKGNFPGRFSGRQFSNSRSEMNVSTLELGDSALYLCASSSYTRAYNSPLHFGNGTRLTVT.

This clone has just one count. The chain joins TRBV19 to TRBJ2-1; a possible D gene is TRBD1 (6 bases). CDR3 length: 16 amino acids. V was shortened by 3 bases and J by 9 bases, with 21 bases between the two germline ends. The V gene's germline CDR1 is LNHDA and CDR2 SQIVND (reference sequence). CDR3 amino acids: CASSMGAADRMSEQFF. The CDR3, as DNA: TGTGCCAGTAGTATGGGGGCGGCCGATCGAATGAGTGAGCAGTTCTTC.

This clone was counted a few times. The CDR3 loop is CAWRRAGGYNSPLHF. The DNA of the CDR3 is TGTGCCTGGAGAAGGGCAGGGGGATATAATTCACCCCTCCACTTT. This chain uses TRBV30 with TRBJ1-6; TRBD1 aligns across 7 bases. V shed 3 bases and J 4 bases; nucleotides not matched to a gene: 6. The germline V gene has CDR1 GTSNPN and CDR2 SVGIG (reference sequence). This CDR3 contains 15 residues.

This clone was counted once. The chain combines TRBV2 with TRBJ1-4, with D uncertain. Germline CDR1 and CDR2: SNHLY and FYNNEI. The CDR3 runs to 11 residues. The V and J ends lost 4 bases and 10 bases respectively, with 7 bases between them. CDR3: CASSVEGKLFF. CDR3 coding DNA: TGTGCCAGCAGTGTAGAGGGAAAACTGTTTTTT.

CDR3 bases: TGTGCCAGCAGTCTCCCCCGGGACACCTATAATTCACCCCTCCACTTT. Translated, it gives CASSLPRDTYNSPLHF. The chain recombines TRBV28 with TRBJ1-6, with D perhaps matching TRBD1 (6 bases). Germline V gene data show CDR1 as MDHEN and CDR2 as SYDVKM. Trimming removed 5 bases at V and 2 bases at J, with 13 bases between. The CDR3 runs 16 residues.

The rearrangement links TRBV5-4 to TRBJ2-3; no firm D call. This CDR3 contains 13 residues. V was cut by 1 base and J by 6 bases, with 9 bases left in between. Germline CDR1 is SGHNT and CDR2 is YYREEE (reference sequence). The CDR3: CASSLSGVDTQYF. The CDR3 region has the DNA TGTGCCAGCAGCTTGTCAGGCGTCGATACGCAGTATTTT.

This clone was seen only a few times. The genes are TRBV2 and TRBJ1-4, with TRBD1 as a possible D gene (6 bases). V shed 8 bases and J shed 8 bases, with 12 bases lying between them. Germline V CDR1 and CDR2: SNHLY, FYNNEI. CDR3 length equals 12 residues. The CDR3 sequence is CASRGGVEKLFF. Here the CDR3 DNA reads TGTGCCAGCCGAGGGGGGGTGGAAAAACTGTTTTTT.

The CDR3 DNA is TGTGCCAGCAGTTCACAGGGTGCTAGTAACACTGAAGCTTTCTTT. As protein: CASSSQGASNTEAFF. The chain links TRBV27 to TRBJ1-1, with D perhaps TRBD1 (6 bases). Germline lookup yields CDR1 MNHEY and CDR2 SMNVEV (reference sequence). CDR3 size: 15 residues. Trimming shortened V by 4 bases and J by 2 bases, and 14 bases separated the two germline ends.

This chain links TRBV29-1 with TRBJ1-1; the match to TRBD1 covers 8 bases. The germline gives CDR1 SQVTM, CDR2 ANQGSEA. The ends lost 6 bases at V and 2 bases at J; junction bases unmatched: 5. The CDR3 sequence is 13 residues long. The CDR3 loop is CSVRTGSNTEAFF. The CDR3 DNA sequence: TGCAGCGTACGGACAGGGAGCAACACTGAAGCTTTCTTT.

The gene calls are TRBV6-2 or TRBV6-3 and TRBJ2-5, with D tentatively TRBD1 (6 bases). The CDR3 consists of 15 residues. CDR1 is MNHEY, CDR2 SVGEGT, per germline. The V end lost 1 base, the J end lost 5 bases, and 14 bases lay between the germline ends. The CDR3 DNA is TGTGCCAGCAGTTACTTGAACAGGGAAAAGGAGACCCAGTACTTC. It yields the protein CASSYLNREKETQYF.

The sample holds a few counts of this clone. The chain combines TRBV1 with TRBJ1-2. TRBV1 is marked as a pseudogene. CDR3 length: 17 amino acids. The CDR3 spells CTSSQDRGEGDNYGYTF. As DNA, the CDR3 is TGCACCAGCAGCCAAGATCGAGGGGAGGGGGATAACTATGGCTACACCTTC.

This chain links TRBV13 with TRBJ1-6; 7 bases fit TRBD1. The junction had 9 bases not matched to a gene; V was cut back by 8 bases and J by 14 bases. Germline loops: CDR1 PRHDT, CDR2 FYEKMQ (reference sequence). The CDR3 covers 12 residues. The CDR3 sequence: CASGDSLRSLHF. CDR3 nucleotide sequence: TGTGCCAGCGGGGACAGCTTAAGATCCCTCCACTTT.

This chain joins TRBV29-1 and TRBJ1-2; the D gene is possibly TRBD1 (5 bases). The CDR3 runs 15 residues. The V gene lost 4 bases and the J gene lost 0 bases, with 15 bases spanning the gap. Germline V lookup: CDR1 SQVTM, CDR2 ANQGSEA. The CDR3 loop is CSVVGGGAANYGYTF. CDR3 in DNA: TGCAGCGTTGTAGGCGGCGGGGCCGCTAACTATGGCTACACCTTC. Filled out from reference TRBV29-1 and TRBJ1-2, the complete variable domain reads SAVISQKPSRDICQRGTSLTIQCQVDSQVTMMFWYRQQPGQSLTLIATANQGSEATYESGFVIDKFPISRPNLTFSTLTVSNMSPEDSSIYLCSVVGGGAANYGYTFGSGTRLTVV.